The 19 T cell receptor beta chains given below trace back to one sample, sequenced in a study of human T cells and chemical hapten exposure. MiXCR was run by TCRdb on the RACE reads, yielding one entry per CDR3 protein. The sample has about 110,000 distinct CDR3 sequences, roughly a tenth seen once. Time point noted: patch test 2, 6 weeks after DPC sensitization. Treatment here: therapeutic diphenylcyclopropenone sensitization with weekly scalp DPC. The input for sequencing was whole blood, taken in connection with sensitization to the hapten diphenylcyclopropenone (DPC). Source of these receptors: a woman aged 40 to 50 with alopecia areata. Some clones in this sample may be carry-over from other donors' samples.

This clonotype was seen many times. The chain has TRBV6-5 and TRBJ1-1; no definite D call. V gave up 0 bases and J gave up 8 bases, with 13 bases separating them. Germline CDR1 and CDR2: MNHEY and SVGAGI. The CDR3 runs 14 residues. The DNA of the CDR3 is TGTGCCAGCAGTTACTCGATCCAGCCCGGAGAAGCTTTCTTT. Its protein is CASSYSIQPGEAFF.

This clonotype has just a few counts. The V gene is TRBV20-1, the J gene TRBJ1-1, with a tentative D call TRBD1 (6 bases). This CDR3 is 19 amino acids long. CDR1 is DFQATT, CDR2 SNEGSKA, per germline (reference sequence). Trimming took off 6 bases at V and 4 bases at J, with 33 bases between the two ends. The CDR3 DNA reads TGCAGTGCCCCATTGGGAGGAAGGACGAGCAAGAGAGGGGGCACTGAAGCTTTCTTT. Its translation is CSAPLGGRTSKRGGTEAFF.

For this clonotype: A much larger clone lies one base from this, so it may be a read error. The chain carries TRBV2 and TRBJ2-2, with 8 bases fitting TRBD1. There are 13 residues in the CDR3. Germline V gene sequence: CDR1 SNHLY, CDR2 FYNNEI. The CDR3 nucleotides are TGTGTCAGCGTGACAGGGGTCACCGGGGAGCTGTTTTTT. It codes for CVSVTGVTGELFF.

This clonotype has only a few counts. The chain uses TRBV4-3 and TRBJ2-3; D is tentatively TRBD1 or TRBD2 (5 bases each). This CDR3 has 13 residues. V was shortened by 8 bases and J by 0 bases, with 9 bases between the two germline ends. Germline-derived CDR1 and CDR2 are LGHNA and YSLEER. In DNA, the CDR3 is TGCGCCAGCGGCGAGGGGAGCACAGATACGCAGTATTTT. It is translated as CASGEGSTDTQYF.

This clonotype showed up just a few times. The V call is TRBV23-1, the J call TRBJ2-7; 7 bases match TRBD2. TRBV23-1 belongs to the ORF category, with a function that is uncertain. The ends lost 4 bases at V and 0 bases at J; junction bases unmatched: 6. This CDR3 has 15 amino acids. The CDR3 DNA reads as TGCGCCAGCAGTCGGGGACTACCTTACTCCTACGAGCAGTACTTC. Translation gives CASSRGLPYSYEQYF.

CDR3 residues: CSGIRDTYNSPLHF. DNA of the CDR3: TGCAGTGGAATTAGGGACACCTATAATTCACCCCTCCACTTT. The chain is built from TRBV20-1 and TRBJ1-6, with a weak D call TRBD1 (6 bases). Trimming shortened V by 7 bases and J by 2 bases, and 12 bases separated the two germline ends. The V gene's germline CDR1 is DFQATT and CDR2 SNEGSKA (reference sequence). The CDR3 has 14 residues.

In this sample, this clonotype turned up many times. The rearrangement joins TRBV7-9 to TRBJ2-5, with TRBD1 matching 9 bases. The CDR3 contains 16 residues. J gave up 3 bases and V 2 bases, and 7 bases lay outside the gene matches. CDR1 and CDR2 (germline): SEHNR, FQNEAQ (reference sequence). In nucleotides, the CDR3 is TGTGCCAGCAGCTTATTGTGGGACAGGGCCGAAGAGACCCAGTACTTC. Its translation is CASSLLWDRAEETQYF.

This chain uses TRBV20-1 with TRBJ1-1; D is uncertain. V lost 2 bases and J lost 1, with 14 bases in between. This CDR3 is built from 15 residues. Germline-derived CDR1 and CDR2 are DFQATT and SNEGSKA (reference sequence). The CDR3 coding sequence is TGCAGTGCTAGATGGGAGTCCGAATCGAACACTGAAGCTTTCTTT. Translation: CSARWESESNTEAFF.

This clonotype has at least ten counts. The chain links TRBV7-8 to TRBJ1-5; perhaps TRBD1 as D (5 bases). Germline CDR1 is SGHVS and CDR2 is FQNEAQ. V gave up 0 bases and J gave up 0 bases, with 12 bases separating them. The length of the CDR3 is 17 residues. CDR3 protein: CASSLAQGGYSNQPQHF. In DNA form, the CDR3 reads TGTGCCAGCAGCTTAGCTCAGGGAGGCTATAGCAATCAGCCCCAGCATTTT.

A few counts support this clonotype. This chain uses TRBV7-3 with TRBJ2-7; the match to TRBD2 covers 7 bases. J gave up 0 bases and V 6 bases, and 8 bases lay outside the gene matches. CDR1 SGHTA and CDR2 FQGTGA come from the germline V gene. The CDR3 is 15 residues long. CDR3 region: CASRNMGGSSYEQYF. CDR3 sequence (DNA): TGTGCCAGCAGGAACATGGGCGGGAGCTCCTACGAGCAGTACTTC.

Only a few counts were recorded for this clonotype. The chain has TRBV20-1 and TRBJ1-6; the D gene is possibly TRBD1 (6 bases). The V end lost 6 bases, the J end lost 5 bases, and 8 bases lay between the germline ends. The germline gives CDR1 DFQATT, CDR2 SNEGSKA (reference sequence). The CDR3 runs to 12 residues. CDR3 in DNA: TGCAGTGCCCCAGGGGATAATTCACCCCTCCACTTT. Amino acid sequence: CSAPGDNSPLHF.

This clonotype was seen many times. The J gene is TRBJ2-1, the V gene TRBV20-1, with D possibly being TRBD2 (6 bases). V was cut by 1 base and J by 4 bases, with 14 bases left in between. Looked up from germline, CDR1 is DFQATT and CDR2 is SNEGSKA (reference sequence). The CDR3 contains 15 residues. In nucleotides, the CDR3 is TGCAGTGCTAGAGTTAACGCGGGGAGATACAATGAGCAGTTCTTC. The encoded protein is CSARVNAGRYNEQFF.

CDR3 loop: CATKLSSGDYNEQFF. The CDR3 DNA follows: TGTGCCACCAAATTATCCAGCGGGGATTACAATGAGCAGTTCTTC. This rearrangement joins TRBV15 to TRBJ2-1; 7 bases are a match to TRBD2. The CDR3 sequence is 15 residues long. The trim removed 7 bases at V and 4 bases at J, leaving 10 bases unmatched. Germline CDR1 is LNHNV and CDR2 is YYDKDF (reference sequence).

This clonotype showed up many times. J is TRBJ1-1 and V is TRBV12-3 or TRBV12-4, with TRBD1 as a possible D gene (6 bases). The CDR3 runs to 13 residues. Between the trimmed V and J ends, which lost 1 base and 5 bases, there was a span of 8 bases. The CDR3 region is CASSLGGLTEAFF. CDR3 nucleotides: TGTGCCAGCAGTTTAGGGGGGCTTACTGAAGCTTTCTTT.

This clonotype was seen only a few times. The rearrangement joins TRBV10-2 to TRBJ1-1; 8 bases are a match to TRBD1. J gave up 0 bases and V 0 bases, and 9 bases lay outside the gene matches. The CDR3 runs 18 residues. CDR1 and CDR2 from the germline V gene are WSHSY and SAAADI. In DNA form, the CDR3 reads TGCGCCAGCAGTGAGTCGGCGGCAGGGGGCTTGTTGAACACTGAAGCTTTCTTT. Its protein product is CASSESAAGGLLNTEAFF.

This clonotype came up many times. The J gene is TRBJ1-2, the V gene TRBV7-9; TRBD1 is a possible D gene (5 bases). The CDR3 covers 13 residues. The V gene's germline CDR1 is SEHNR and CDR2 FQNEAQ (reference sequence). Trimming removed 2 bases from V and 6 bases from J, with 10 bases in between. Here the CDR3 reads CASSLFTGDGYTF. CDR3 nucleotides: TGTGCCAGCAGCTTATTCACGGGGGATGGCTACACCTTC.

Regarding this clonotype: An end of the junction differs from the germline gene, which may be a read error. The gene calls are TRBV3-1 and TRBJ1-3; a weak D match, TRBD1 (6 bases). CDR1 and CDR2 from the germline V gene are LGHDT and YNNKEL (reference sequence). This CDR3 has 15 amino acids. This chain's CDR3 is CASSQVRGAGNTICF. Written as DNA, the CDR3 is TGTGCCAGCAGCCAAGTCAGGGGAGCCGGAAACACCATATGTTTT.

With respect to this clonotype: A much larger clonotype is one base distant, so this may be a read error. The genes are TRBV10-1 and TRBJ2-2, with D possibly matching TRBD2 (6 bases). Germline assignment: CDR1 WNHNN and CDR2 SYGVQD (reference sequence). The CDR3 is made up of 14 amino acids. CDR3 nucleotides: TGCGCCAGCAGTGAGGGGGGGAACACCGCGGAGCTGTTTTTT. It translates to CASSEGGNTAELFF.

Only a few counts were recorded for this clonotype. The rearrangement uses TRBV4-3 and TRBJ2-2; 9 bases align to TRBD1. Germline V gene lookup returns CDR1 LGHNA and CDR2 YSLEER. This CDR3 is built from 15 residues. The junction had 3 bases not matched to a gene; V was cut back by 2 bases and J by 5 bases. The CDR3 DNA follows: TGCGCCAGCAGCCAAACAGGGGGCTTAACCGGGGAGCTGTTTTTT. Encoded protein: CASSQTGGLTGELFF.